The 11 T cell receptor beta chains below come from one sample, sequenced in a study of shared clonotypes between healthy human individuals. The data were produced by immunoSEQ multiplex PCR, yet TCRdb's version contains in-frame clones alone and is incomplete. The sample includes about 1.1 million clones, around 82% seen only once; the top ten take 0.55% to 0.7%. Specimen: memory CD4+ T cells from PBMCs. Regarding subset: CD45RA-negative fraction. The receptor source for this set is a young man in good health. Some clones in this sample may be carry-over from other donors' samples.

This clone has a single count. V and J are TRBV10-1 and TRBJ2-1; the D gene is possibly TRBD2 (7 bases). Germline CDR1 reads WNHNN; CDR2 reads SYGVQD (reference sequence). Trimming removed 3 bases from V and 7 bases from J, with 16 bases in between. This CDR3 is built from 15 residues. The CDR3 region has the DNA TGCGCCAGCAGTGATCCGGGGGGCATCCAGAATGAGCAGTTCTTC. Residues: CASSDPGGIQNEQFF.

This clone has just one count. The rearrangement joins TRBV7-3 to TRBJ2-3; TRBD2 matches at 12 bases. CDR1 and CDR2 (germline): SGHTA, FQGTGA. The CDR3 loop spans 15 amino acids. Unmatched junction bases numbered 5, after V lost 4 bases and J lost 6 bases. CDR3 amino acids: CASSSSSGRADTQYF. CDR3 sequence (DNA): TGTGCCAGCAGCTCCTCTAGCGGGAGGGCCGATACGCAGTATTTT.

This clone turned up a few times. This sequence joins TRBV18 and TRBJ1-5, with a tentative D call TRBD1 (5 bases). CDR3 size: 12 residues. Germline values: CDR1 KGHSH, CDR2 LQKENI. Trimming shortened V by 0 bases and J by 9 bases, and 6 bases separated the two germline ends. The CDR3 sequence: CASSPPGGPQHF. The CDR3 DNA follows: TGTGCCAGCTCACCACCGGGGGGGCCCCAGCATTTT.

As to this clone: Other nucleotide sequences in the sample specify the same CDR3. The rearrangement uses TRBV6-1 and TRBJ2-1; 8 positions match TRBD1. The CDR3 covers 14 residues. Germline values: CDR1 MNHNS, CDR2 SASEGT. J was trimmed by 7 bases and V by 6 bases; bases with no gene match: 8. DNA for the CDR3: TGTGCCAGCAGCGAGGACAGGGTGAGGAATGAGCAGTTCTTC. It encodes CASSEDRVRNEQFF.

This chain uses TRBV27 with TRBJ1-2; D gene uncertain. The CDR3 covers 13 residues. The V gene's germline CDR1 is MNHEY and CDR2 SMNVEV (reference sequence). Trimming removed 5 bases at V and 4 bases at J, with 11 bases between. CDR3 protein: CASSLRPTYGYTF. CDR3 bases: TGTGCCAGCAGTCTCCGGCCAACCTATGGCTACACCTTC.

In this sample, this clone turned up many times. The rearrangement joins TRBV7-8 to TRBJ2-2; D not certain. The CDR3 is 16 amino acids. The germline gives CDR1 SGHVS, CDR2 FQNEAQ. V lost 2 bases and J lost 5, with 15 bases in between. The CDR3 DNA reads TGTGCCAGCAGCTTATCACGGACGGAGCCGACCGGGGAGCTGTTTTTT. Translation gives CASSLSRTEPTGELFF. The full variable domain, completed using reference TRBV7-8 and TRBJ2-2, is GAGVSQSPRYKVAKRGQDVALRCDPISGHVSLFWYQQALGQGPEFLTYFQNEAQLDKSGLPSDRFFAERPEGSVSTLKIQRTQQEDSAVYLCASSLSRTEPTGELFFGEGSRLTVL.

The rearrangement links TRBV5-6 to TRBJ2-2; no clear D. Germline loops: CDR1 SGHDT, CDR2 YYEEEE. Trimming left V 1 base short and J 4 bases short, with 8 bases between. The CDR3 length is 14 residues. The CDR3 coding sequence is TGTGCCAGCAGCTTGAATAGGATCACCGGGGAGCTGTTTTTT. It specifies CASSLNRITGELFF.

This clone was seen more than once but under ten times. The CDR3 here is CASSFRQGTVTEAFF. CDR3 in DNA: TGTGCCAGCTCATTTAGGCAGGGGACCGTTACTGAAGCTTTCTTT. J is TRBJ1-1 and V is TRBV18; possibly TRBD1 for D (6 bases). The germline V gene has CDR1 KGHSH and CDR2 LQKENI. V was trimmed by 5 bases and J by 5 bases, leaving 18 bases between them. CDR3 length: 15 residues.

The V call is TRBV19, the J call TRBJ1-1; 10 nucleotides match TRBD1. This CDR3 contains 14 residues. CDR1 is LNHDA and CDR2 is SQIVND in the germline V gene (reference sequence). V lost 6 bases, J lost 3 bases, and 4 bases stayed unmatched. CDR3 sequence: CASRRQGAHTEAFF. The CDR3 DNA reads TGTGCCAGTAGGCGACAGGGGGCACACACTGAAGCTTTCTTT. The full variable domain, completed using reference TRBV19 and TRBJ1-1, is DGGITQSPKYLFRKEGQNVTLSCEQNLNHDAMYWYRQDPGQGLRLIYYSQIVNDFQKGDIAEGYSVSREKKESFPLTVTSAQKNPTAFYLCASRRQGAHTEAFFGQGTRLTVV.

For this clone: This may stem from a read error, because a much larger clone lies one nucleotide away. This chain links TRBV6-5 with TRBJ1-2; D perhaps matches TRBD1 (5 bases). Germline V lookup: CDR1 MNHEY, CDR2 SVGAGI. V lost 4 bases and J lost 4, with 10 bases in between. This CDR3 comprises 13 residues. The DNA for the CDR3 is TGTGCCAGCAGTTTAACCCAGGGCTATGGCTACACCTTC. Translated, it gives CASSLTQGYGYTF.

The chain carries TRBV7-2 and TRBJ2-7; 11 bases match TRBD1. From germline, CDR1 is SGHTA and CDR2 FQGNSA. The CDR3 extends over 14 amino acids. V gave up 6 bases and J gave up 5 bases; unmatched junction bases: 6. The CDR3 nucleotides read TGTGCCAGCAGATCGGGACAGGGGGTCGACGAGCAGTACTTC. Translation gives CASRSGQGVDEQYF.